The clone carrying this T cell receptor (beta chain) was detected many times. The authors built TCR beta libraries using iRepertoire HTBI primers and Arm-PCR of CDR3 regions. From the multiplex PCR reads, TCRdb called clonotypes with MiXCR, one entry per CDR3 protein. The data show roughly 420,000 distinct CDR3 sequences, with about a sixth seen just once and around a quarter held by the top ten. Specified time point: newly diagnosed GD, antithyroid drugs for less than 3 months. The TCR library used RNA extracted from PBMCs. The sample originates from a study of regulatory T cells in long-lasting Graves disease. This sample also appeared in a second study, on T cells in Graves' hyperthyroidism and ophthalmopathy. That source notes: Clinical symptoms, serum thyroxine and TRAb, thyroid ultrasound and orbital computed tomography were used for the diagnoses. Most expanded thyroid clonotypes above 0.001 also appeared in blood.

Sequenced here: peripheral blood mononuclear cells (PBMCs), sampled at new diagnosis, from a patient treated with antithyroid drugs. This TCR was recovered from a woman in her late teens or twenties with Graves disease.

The CDR3 sequence: CASSPHGGSSYNEQFF. CDR3 in DNA: TGTGCCAGCAGTCCCCATGGCGGGAGCTCCTACAATGAGCAGTTCTTC. The chain links TRBV27 to TRBJ2-1; the match to TRBD2 covers 7 bases. This CDR3 is built from 16 residues. Trimming at V came to 5 bases and at J to 0 bases, leaving 7 bases not matched to a gene. CDR1 is MNHEY and CDR2 is SMNVEV in the germline V gene (reference sequence).